Presented here are 32 T cell receptor beta chains from one specimen sequenced in a study of CD8 T cells in ankylosing spondylitis (dated by TCRdb to about 2017). Library construction relied on 5' RACE. Reads for this sample came from an Illumina HiSeq 2500. In TCRdb, the public reads were trimmed at Q25 with fastp and aligned with MiXCR, with productive beta chains retained. Rows matching on CDR3 protein sequence are summarized as one entry with the most common DNA and genes. For this sample there are roughly 100,000 distinct CDR3 sequences; roughly 8.3% appear just once. Of the sample, about 9.6% falls within the top ten clones. The sample consisted of blood, either unsorted or a sorted T cell fraction (not recorded which). All receptors come from a male donor with ankylosing spondylitis or in good health (not recorded which).

Many counts were recorded for this clonotype. The V and J genes are TRBV10-3 and TRBJ2-5; tentatively, D is TRBD2 (6 bases). The CDR3 extends over 13 amino acids. CDR1 is ENHRY, CDR2 SYGVKD, per germline. Between the trimmed V and J ends, which lost 3 bases and 9 bases, there was a span of 14 bases. CDR3 bases: TGTGCCATCAGTGACTCGGGGCCGGGGGCCCAGTACTTC. It encodes CAISDSGPGAQYF.

This clonotype came up many times. The chain employs TRBV7-6 and TRBJ1-2, with 8 bases aligning to TRBD1. V trimming: 10 bases; J trimming: 7 bases; junction bases outside the gene matches: 20. The CDR3 extends over 16 amino acids. The V gene's germline CDR1 is SGHVS and CDR2 FNYEAQ. The CDR3 sequence is CAIQTPTDRARGGYTF. The CDR3 nucleotides read TGTGCCATCCAGACACCCACGGACAGGGCGAGAGGTGGCTACACCTTC.

The chain recombines TRBV2 with TRBJ1-1; D unresolved. The CDR3 contains 15 residues. Trimming pared 5 bases from V and 5 bases from J, leaving 18 bases between. Germline assignment: CDR1 SNHLY and CDR2 FYNNEI. This CDR3 reads CASSPRYHWFTEAFF. The CDR3 bases are TGTGCCAGCAGTCCCCGATACCACTGGTTTACTGAAGCTTTCTTT.

This clonotype was recorded at least ten times. The chain joins TRBV11-2 to TRBJ2-3; TRBD1 agrees at 9 bases. V shed 4 bases and J 0 bases; nucleotides not matched to a gene: 5. Germline V gene data show CDR1 as SGHAT and CDR2 as FQNNGV. The CDR3 extends over 16 amino acids. As DNA, the CDR3 is TGTGCCAGCAGCTATCCGACAGGGGGTAGCACAGATACGCAGTATTTT. This translates into CASSYPTGGSTDTQYF.

This clonotype was observed at least ten times. The rearrangement joins TRBV6-1 to TRBJ1-5; D gene ambiguous. The CDR3 has 15 residues. CDR1 and CDR2 (germline): MNHNS, SASEGT. V lost 2 bases and J 9 bases, leaving 17 bases between the germline ends. CDR3 amino acids: CASSETGVGVLPQHF. CDR3 DNA sequence: TGTGCCAGCAGTGAAACGGGCGTCGGGGTCTTGCCCCAGCATTTT.

In this sample, this clonotype turned up many times. In DNA form, the CDR3 reads TGTGCCAGCAGCTTATCTAGCGGGGGGGCCCCAGATACGCAGTATTTT. This translates into CASSLSSGGAPDTQYF. The rearrangement links TRBV11-2 to TRBJ2-3, with 12 positions matching TRBD2. CDR3 length: 16 residues. CDR1 is SGHAT and CDR2 is FQNNGV in the germline V gene. Trimming at V came to 2 bases and at J to 4 bases, leaving 4 bases not matched to a gene.

There are many counts of this clonotype. The V and J genes are TRBV7-3 and TRBJ2-7; 9 bases are shared with TRBD1. The CDR3 is made up of 15 amino acids. Germline V lookup: CDR1 SGHTA, CDR2 FQGTGA. The V gene end was trimmed by 5 bases and the J gene end by 5 bases; junction bases not matched to a gene: 10. In DNA form, the CDR3 reads TGTGCCAGCAGCACTACCGGGACAGGGATCCACGAGCAGTACTTC. Translation gives CASSTTGTGIHEQYF.

The CDR3 DNA follows: TGTGCCAGCAGCCCCCGGGACGGAGGTTTCGGCGAGCAGTACTTC. Residues: CASSPRDGGFGEQYF. The chain carries TRBV7-8 and TRBJ2-7; the D call may be TRBD1 or TRBD2 (5 bases each). Between the trimmed V and J ends, which lost 5 bases and 6 bases, there was a span of 20 bases. There are 15 residues in the CDR3. Germline lookup yields CDR1 SGHVS and CDR2 FQNEAQ.

This clonotype has at least ten counts. The V call is TRBV7-2, the J call TRBJ2-1; 12 nucleotides match TRBD2. After removal of 1 base from V and 6 bases from J, the junction contained 4 bases not matched to a gene. The CDR3 has 16 residues. Germline values: CDR1 SGHTA, CDR2 FQGNSA. Written as DNA, the CDR3 is TGTGCCAGCAGCTTAGGGCTAGCGGGAGGGCCCAATGAGCAGTTCTTC. It translates to CASSLGLAGGPNEQFF.

This clonotype has ten or more counts. The rearrangement uses TRBV5-1 and TRBJ2-3, with D hard to call. Per germline, CDR1 SGHRS and CDR2 YFSETQ. Trimming took off 1 base at V and 5 bases at J, with 17 bases between the two ends. This CDR3 spans 16 amino acids. CDR3 coding DNA: TGCGCCAGCAGCTTGCTGACTCCTACCGCACAAGATACGCAGTATTTT. Its protein is CASSLLTPTAQDTQYF.

This clonotype was counted at least ten times. The chain links TRBV20-1 to TRBJ1-2; 7 nucleotides line up with TRBD1. Looked up from germline, CDR1 is DFQATT and CDR2 is SNEGSKA (reference sequence). This CDR3 has 13 residues. V gave up 4 bases and J gave up 6 bases; unmatched junction bases: 8. CDR3 sequence reads: CSAITGTADGYTF. CDR3 DNA: TGCAGTGCTATCACCGGGACAGCAGATGGCTACACCTTC.

In its sample, this clonotype was seen many times. This chain joins TRBV20-1 and TRBJ2-1; 9 bases match TRBD2. J gave up 6 bases and V 1 base, and 7 bases lay outside the gene matches. The CDR3 has 15 amino acids. The germline V gene has CDR1 DFQATT and CDR2 SNEGSKA (reference sequence). As DNA, the CDR3 is TGCAGTGCTAGAGTGGCGGCTAGCGGGACCAATGAGCAGTTCTTC. Translation: CSARVAASGTNEQFF.

V usage is TRBV20-1 and J usage is TRBJ2-7, with 7 bases identical to TRBD2. The J segment lost 6 bases and the V segment lost 2 bases, leaving 13 bases of the junction unmatched. Germline CDR1 and CDR2: DFQATT and SNEGSKA (reference sequence). The CDR3 is made up of 15 amino acids. CDR3 in amino acids: CSARRSDREVSEQYF. CDR3 bases: TGCAGTGCTAGACGTTCGGACCGGGAGGTCTCCGAGCAGTACTTC.

This clonotype came up many times. This chain links TRBV18 with TRBJ2-5; 7 bases agree with TRBD1. Germline V gene lookup returns CDR1 KGHSH and CDR2 LQKENI. J gave up 3 bases and V 4 bases, and 2 bases lay outside the gene matches. The CDR3 totals 13 residues. CDR3 residues: CASSRQGKETQYF. In DNA, the CDR3 is TGTGCCAGCTCACGACAGGGTAAAGAGACCCAGTACTTC. The complete variable domain, with remaining parts taken from reference TRBV18 and TRBJ2-5, reads NAGVMQNPRHLVRRRGQEARLRCSPMKGHSHVYWYRQLPEEGLKFMVYLQKENIIDESGMPKERFSAEFPKEGPSILRIQQVVRGDSAAYFCASSRQGKETQYFGPGTRLLVL.

This clonotype was picked up a small number of times. J is TRBJ1-2 and V is TRBV12-3 or TRBV12-4; TRBD1 aligns across 7 bases. The CDR3 has 12 amino acids. V lost 7 bases, J lost 7 bases, and 6 bases stayed unmatched. The CDR3 here is CASTPDRFGYTF. CDR3 sequence (DNA): TGTGCCAGCACCCCGGACAGGTTTGGCTACACCTTC.

Regarding this clonotype: The junction and the germline gene differ at one end; a read error may be behind it. The chain has TRBV7-2 and TRBJ2-5; 8 nucleotides agree with TRBD2. Germline CDR1 and CDR2: SGHTA and FQGNSA. The CDR3 extends over 14 amino acids. The CDR3: CASNLSLAEETQYF. CDR3 in DNA: TGTGCCAGCAACTTATCACTAGCGGAAGAGACCCAGTACTTC.

This clonotype has at least ten counts. The V call is TRBV11-2, the J call TRBJ1-4, with D hard to call. Trimming pared 0 bases from V and 3 bases from J, leaving 14 bases between. The CDR3 extends over 17 amino acids. Germline V gives CDR1 SGHAT, CDR2 FQNNGV. CDR3 protein: CASSLDPRPLANEKLFF. As DNA, the CDR3 is TGTGCCAGCAGCTTAGACCCCCGCCCCCTGGCTAATGAAAAACTGTTTTTT.

This clonotype was seen at least ten times. J is TRBJ2-6 and V is TRBV5-1, with 9 bases fitting TRBD1. Germline V gene data show CDR1 as SGHRS and CDR2 as YFSETQ. V was clipped by 3 bases and J by 3 bases; unmatched bases: 7. This CDR3 is 17 amino acids long. CDR3 region: CASSSWDRDGGANVLTF. In DNA form, the CDR3 reads TGCGCCAGCAGCTCCTGGGACAGGGACGGTGGGGCCAACGTCCTGACTTTC.

The table lists this clonotype with many counts. This chain links TRBV7-2 with TRBJ2-3, with TRBD2 matching over 11 bases. Per germline, CDR1 SGHTA and CDR2 FQGNSA. The CDR3 is 16 residues long. V gave up 4 bases and J gave up 0 bases; unmatched junction bases: 3. The CDR3 loop is CASSYTSGGSTDTQYF. The CDR3 nucleotides read TGTGCCAGCAGCTACACTAGCGGGGGAAGCACAGATACGCAGTATTTT.

This clonotype was seen at least ten times. This chain uses TRBV12-3 or TRBV12-4 with TRBJ2-1; weak D call: TRBD1 (6 bases). CDR3 length equals 15 residues. Trimming cost V 4 bases and J 5 bases, with 15 bases left between them. Here the CDR3 DNA reads TGTGCCAGCAGTTCAGGGGTTTGGGGAAACAATGAGCAGTTCTTC. It specifies CASSSGVWGNNEQFF.

This clonotype was found many times. The gene calls are TRBV30 and TRBJ2-5; 7 bases align to TRBD2. The J segment lost 7 bases and the V segment lost 1 base, leaving 15 bases of the junction unmatched. From germline, CDR1 is GTSNPN and CDR2 SVGIG (reference sequence). The CDR3 has 16 residues. The CDR3 DNA reads TGTGCCTGGAGTGCCCCCGCGGGGGTCCCTCCCGGGACCCAGTACTTC. Translating it yields CAWSAPAGVPPGTQYF.

The chain uses TRBV6-1 and TRBJ2-5; 12 bases fit TRBD2. Looked up from germline, CDR1 is MNHNS and CDR2 is SASEGT. CDR3 size: 14 residues. The ends lost 7 bases at V and 4 bases at J; junction bases unmatched: 4. The CDR3: CASKPGLAGETQYF. The CDR3 DNA is TGTGCCAGCAAGCCGGGACTAGCGGGAGAGACCCAGTACTTC.

At least ten counts were recorded for this clonotype. This chain links TRBV20-1 with TRBJ2-7, with 8 bases aligning to TRBD2. V lost 1 base to trimming and J lost 2 bases; unmatched junction nucleotides: 13. The CDR3 contains 17 residues. Germline CDR1 and CDR2: DFQATT and SNEGSKA (reference sequence). The CDR3 DNA reads as TGCAGTGCTAGAGGTGGAGCGGGAGTCCCGAGCCCCTACGAGCAGTACTTC. Residues: CSARGGAGVPSPYEQYF.

This clonotype was observed many times. The chain combines TRBV24-1 with TRBJ1-1; no clear D. This CDR3 has 15 amino acids. Germline V lookup: CDR1 KGHDR, CDR2 SFDVKD. Between the trimmed V and J ends, which lost 1 base and 3 bases, there was a span of 11 bases. The CDR3 nucleotides read TGTGCCACCAGTGATTTAGGGCAGCCATACACTGAAGCTTTCTTT. Amino acids: CATSDLGQPYTEAFF.

In its sample, this clonotype was seen a few times. V and J are TRBV5-4 and TRBJ2-3; a weak D match, TRBD2 (6 bases). This CDR3 comprises 17 residues. Germline CDR1 is SGHNT and CDR2 is YYREEE (reference sequence). The V and J ends lost 1 base and 4 bases respectively, with 19 bases between them. The CDR3 reads CASSLYQGLTQADTQYF. The CDR3 DNA reads as TGTGCCAGCAGCTTGTATCAGGGACTGACTCAGGCAGATACGCAGTATTTT.

This clonotype was detected many times. The chain has TRBV10-3 and TRBJ2-1; D ambiguous. CDR1 is ENHRY and CDR2 is SYGVKD in the germline V gene. V shed 6 bases and J shed 7 bases, with 16 bases lying between them. CDR3 length: 14 amino acids. CDR3 nucleotides: TGTGCCATCAGCCTCACAGTAGGTATGAATGAGCAGTTCTTC. It codes for CAISLTVGMNEQFF.

This clonotype was observed at least ten times. This sequence joins TRBV30 and TRBJ2-7, with 8 bases aligning to TRBD1. J gave up 4 bases and V 0 bases, and 5 bases lay outside the gene matches. Germline lookup yields CDR1 GTSNPN and CDR2 SVGIG (reference sequence). The CDR3 sequence is 14 residues long. CDR3: CAWSVRRTGYEQYF. DNA for the CDR3: TGTGCCTGGAGTGTACGGAGGACAGGGTACGAGCAGTACTTC. Full variable domain (outside the CDR3, taken from reference TRBV30 and TRBJ2-7): SQTIHQWPATLVQPVGSPLSLECTVEGTSNPNLYWYRQAAGRGLQLLFYSVGIGQISSEVPQNLSASRPQDRQFILSSKKLLLSDSGFYLCAWSVRRTGYEQYFGPGTRLTVT.

This clonotype came up a few times. V is TRBV18 and J is TRBJ1-5; no clear D gene. Germline V lookup: CDR1 KGHSH, CDR2 LQKENI. The CDR3 extends over 14 amino acids. V was pared by 2 bases and J by 5 bases, with 10 bases between. The CDR3 loop reads CASSPSGRDQPQHF. The CDR3 nucleotides are TGTGCCAGCTCACCAAGTGGACGTGATCAGCCCCAGCATTTT.

This clonotype was seen many times. As DNA, the CDR3 is TGCAGTCCCGGACTAGCGGGGAGCACAGATACGCAGTATTTT. This codes for CSPGLAGSTDTQYF. The chain uses TRBV20-1 and TRBJ2-3; 12 nucleotides agree with TRBD2. CDR1 is DFQATT and CDR2 is SNEGSKA in the germline V gene (reference sequence). Germline trimming cut 8 bases from V and 0 bases from J; bases unmatched to any gene: 3. The CDR3 runs to 14 residues.

The chain uses TRBV9 and TRBJ2-1; D uncertain. From germline, CDR1 is SGDLS and CDR2 YYNGEE. This CDR3 has 13 amino acids. Trimming shortened V by 3 bases and J by 3 bases, and 7 bases separated the two germline ends. CDR3 amino acids: CASSGQVYNEQFF. The CDR3 DNA is TGTGCCAGCAGCGGTCAGGTCTACAATGAGCAGTTCTTC.

V usage is TRBV5-5 and J usage is TRBJ1-2; possible D gene TRBD1, 6 bases. The ends were cut back, 2 bases at V and 4 bases at J, with 21 bases in the middle. The CDR3 spans 17 residues. Germline values: CDR1 SGHKS, CDR2 YYEKEE (reference sequence). CDR3 nucleotides: TGTGCCAGCAGCTTACAATTCGGGACACCGGCGGGCTATGGCTACACCTTC. Translation: CASSLQFGTPAGYGYTF.

Notes on this clonotype: A read error is possible here, since a much larger clone lies one base away. CDR3 sequence (DNA): TGTGCCAGCAACTCTCTCCATGGTCCGTCCAACACCGGGGAGCTGTTTTTT. Residues: CASNSLHGPSNTGELFF. The chain employs TRBV5-6 and TRBJ2-2; D call uncertain. The CDR3 spans 17 residues. Trimming left V 6 bases short and J 2 bases short, with 20 bases between. Germline values: CDR1 SGHDT, CDR2 YYEEEE.